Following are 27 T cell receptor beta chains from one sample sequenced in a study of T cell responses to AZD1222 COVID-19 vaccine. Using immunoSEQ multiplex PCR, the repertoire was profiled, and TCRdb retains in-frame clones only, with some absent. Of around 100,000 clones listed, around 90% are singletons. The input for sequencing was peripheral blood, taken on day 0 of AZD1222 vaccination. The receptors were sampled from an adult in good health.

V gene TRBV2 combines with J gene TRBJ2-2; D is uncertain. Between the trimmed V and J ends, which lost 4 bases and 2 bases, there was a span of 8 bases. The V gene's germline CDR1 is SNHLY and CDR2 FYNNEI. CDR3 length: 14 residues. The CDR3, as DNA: TGTGCCAGCAGTGGGTGGCGAAACACCGGGGAGCTGTTTTTT. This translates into CASSGWRNTGELFF.

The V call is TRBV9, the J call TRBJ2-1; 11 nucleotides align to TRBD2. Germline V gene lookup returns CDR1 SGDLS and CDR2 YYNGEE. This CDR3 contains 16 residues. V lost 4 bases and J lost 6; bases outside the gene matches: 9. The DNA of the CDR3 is TGTGCCAGCAGCCAGGGGGCACTAGCGGGAGTCAATGAGCAGTTCTTC. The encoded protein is CASSQGALAGVNEQFF.

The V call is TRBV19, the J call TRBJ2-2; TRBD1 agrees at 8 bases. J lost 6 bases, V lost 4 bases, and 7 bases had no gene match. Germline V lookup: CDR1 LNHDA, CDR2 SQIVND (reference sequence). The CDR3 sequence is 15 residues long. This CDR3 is CASSTETGAAGELFF. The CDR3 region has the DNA TGTGCCAGTAGTACCGAGACAGGGGCGGCCGGGGAGCTGTTTTTT.

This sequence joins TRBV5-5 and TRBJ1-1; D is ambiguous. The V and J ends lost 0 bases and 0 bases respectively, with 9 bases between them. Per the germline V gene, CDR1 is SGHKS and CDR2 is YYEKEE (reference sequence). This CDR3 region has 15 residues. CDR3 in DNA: TGTGCCAGCAGCTTGGTAGAGCTCTTGAACACTGAAGCTTTCTTT. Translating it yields CASSLVELLNTEAFF.

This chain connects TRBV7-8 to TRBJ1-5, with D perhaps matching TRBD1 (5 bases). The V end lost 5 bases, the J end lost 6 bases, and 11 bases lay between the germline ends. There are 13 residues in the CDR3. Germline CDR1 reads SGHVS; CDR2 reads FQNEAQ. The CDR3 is CASSPGTVQPQHF. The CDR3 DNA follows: TGTGCCAGCAGCCCCGGGACGGTTCAGCCCCAGCATTTT.

CDR3 nucleotides: TGTGCCAGCACCCACGGACATAGCACAGATACGCAGTATTTT. It yields the protein CASTHGHSTDTQYF. This chain connects TRBV6-5 to TRBJ2-3, with D possibly being TRBD1 (5 bases). Trimming took off 7 bases at V and 0 bases at J, with 11 bases between the two ends. The germline V gene has CDR1 MNHEY and CDR2 SVGAGI. The CDR3 consists of 14 residues.

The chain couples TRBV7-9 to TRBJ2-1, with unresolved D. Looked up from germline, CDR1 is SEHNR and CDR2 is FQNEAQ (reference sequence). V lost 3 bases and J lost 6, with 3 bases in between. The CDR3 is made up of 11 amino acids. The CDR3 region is CASSFINEQFF. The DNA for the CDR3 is TGTGCCAGCAGCTTTATCAATGAGCAGTTCTTC.

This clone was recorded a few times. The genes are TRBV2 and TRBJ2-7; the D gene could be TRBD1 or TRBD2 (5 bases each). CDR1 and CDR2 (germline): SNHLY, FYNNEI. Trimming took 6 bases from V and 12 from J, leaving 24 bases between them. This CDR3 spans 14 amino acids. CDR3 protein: CASRSGRIGLGRYF. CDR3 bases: TGTGCCAGCAGATCGGGACGGATCGGACTGGGGCGGTACTTC.

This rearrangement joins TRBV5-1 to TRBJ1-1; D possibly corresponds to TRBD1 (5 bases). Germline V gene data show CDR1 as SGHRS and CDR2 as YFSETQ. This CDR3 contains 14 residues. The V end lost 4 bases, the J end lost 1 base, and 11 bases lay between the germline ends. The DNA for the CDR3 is TGCGCCAGCAGCAGGGGACTTAAGAACACTGAAGCTTTCTTT. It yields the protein CASSRGLKNTEAFF.

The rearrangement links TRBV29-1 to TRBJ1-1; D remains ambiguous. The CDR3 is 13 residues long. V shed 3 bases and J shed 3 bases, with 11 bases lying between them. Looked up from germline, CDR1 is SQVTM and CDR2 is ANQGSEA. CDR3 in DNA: TGCAGCGTTGAGGTCAGCATCTACACTGAAGCTTTCTTT. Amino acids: CSVEVSIYTEAFF.

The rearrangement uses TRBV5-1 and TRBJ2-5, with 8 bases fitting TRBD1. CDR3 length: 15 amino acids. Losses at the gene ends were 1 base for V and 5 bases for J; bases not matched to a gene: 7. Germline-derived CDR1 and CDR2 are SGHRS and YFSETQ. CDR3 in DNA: TGCGCCAGCAGCTTGTGGACAGGGACGGGTGAGACCCAGTACTTC. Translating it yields CASSLWTGTGETQYF.

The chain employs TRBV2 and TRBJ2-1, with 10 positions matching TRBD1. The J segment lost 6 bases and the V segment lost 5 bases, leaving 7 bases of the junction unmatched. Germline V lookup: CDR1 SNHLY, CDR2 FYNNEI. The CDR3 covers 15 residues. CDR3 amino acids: CASSHGTGAINEQFF. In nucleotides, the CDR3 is TGTGCCAGCAGTCATGGGACAGGGGCAATCAATGAGCAGTTCTTC.

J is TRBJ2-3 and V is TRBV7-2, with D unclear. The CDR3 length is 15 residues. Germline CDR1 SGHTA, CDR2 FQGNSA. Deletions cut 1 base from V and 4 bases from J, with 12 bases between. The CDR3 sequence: CASSLGLVVADTQYF. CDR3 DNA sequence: TGTGCCAGCAGCTTAGGCCTAGTCGTCGCAGATACGCAGTATTTT. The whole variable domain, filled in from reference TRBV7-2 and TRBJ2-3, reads GAGVSQSPSNKVTEKGKDVELRCDPISGHTALYWYRQSLGQGLEFLIYFQGNSAPDKSGLPSDRFSAERTGGSVSTLTIQRTQQEDSAVYLCASSLGLVVADTQYFGPGTRLTVL.

CDR3 sequence reads: CASSFHDRGGTEAFF. The CDR3, as DNA: TGTGCCAGCAGTTTTCATGACCGGGGTGGCACTGAAGCTTTCTTT. The chain has TRBV28 and TRBJ1-1, with no clear D. The V gene's germline CDR1 is MDHEN and CDR2 SYDVKM. Trimming shortened V by 3 bases and J by 4 bases, and 15 bases separated the two germline ends. The CDR3 loop spans 15 amino acids.

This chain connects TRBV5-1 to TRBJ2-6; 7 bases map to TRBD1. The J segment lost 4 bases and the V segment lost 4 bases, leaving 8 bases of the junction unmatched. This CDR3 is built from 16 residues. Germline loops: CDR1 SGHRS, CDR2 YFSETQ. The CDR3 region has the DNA TGCGCCAGCAGCGGCCCGACAGGGTCAGGGGCCAACGTCCTGACTTTC. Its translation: CASSGPTGSGANVLTF.

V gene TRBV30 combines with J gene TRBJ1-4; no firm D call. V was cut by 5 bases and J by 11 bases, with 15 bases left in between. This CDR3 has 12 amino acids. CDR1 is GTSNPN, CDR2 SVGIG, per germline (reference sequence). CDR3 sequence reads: CAWATEAKKLFF. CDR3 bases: TGTGCCTGGGCAACCGAGGCAAAGAAACTGTTTTTT.

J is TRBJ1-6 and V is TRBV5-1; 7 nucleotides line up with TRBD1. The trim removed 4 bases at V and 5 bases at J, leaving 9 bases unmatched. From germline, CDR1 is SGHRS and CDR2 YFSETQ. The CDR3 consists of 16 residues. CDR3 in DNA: TGCGCCAGCAGCAGCGTATTCGGGACAGATAATTCACCCCTCCACTTT. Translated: CASSSVFGTDNSPLHF.

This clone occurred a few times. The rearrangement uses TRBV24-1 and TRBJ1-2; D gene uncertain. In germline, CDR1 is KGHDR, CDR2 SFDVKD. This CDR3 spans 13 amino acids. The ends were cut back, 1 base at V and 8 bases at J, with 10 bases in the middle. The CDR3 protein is CATSDFEGSGYTF. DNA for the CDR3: TGTGCCACCAGTGATTTCGAGGGCAGCGGCTACACCTTC.

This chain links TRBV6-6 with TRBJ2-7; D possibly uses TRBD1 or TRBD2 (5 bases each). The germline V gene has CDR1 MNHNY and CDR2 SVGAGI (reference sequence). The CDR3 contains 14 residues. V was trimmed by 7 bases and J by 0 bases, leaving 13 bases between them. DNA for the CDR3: TGTGCCAGCATCTTAAGTGGGGGCTCCTACGAGCAGTACTTC. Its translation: CASILSGGSYEQYF.

CDR3 sequence (DNA): TGTGCCAGCTCAGACAGGGGCTATGAGCAGTTCTTC. Translation gives CASSDRGYEQFF. The chain employs TRBV18 and TRBJ2-1; 8 nucleotides line up with TRBD1. Germline V gene lookup returns CDR1 KGHSH and CDR2 LQKENI. This CDR3 comprises 12 residues. Trimming took 5 bases from V and 8 from J; bases not matched to a gene: 2.

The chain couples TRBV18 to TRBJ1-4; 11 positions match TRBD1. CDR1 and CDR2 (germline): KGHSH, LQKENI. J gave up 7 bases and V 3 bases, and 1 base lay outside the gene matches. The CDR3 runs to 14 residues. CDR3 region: CASSPDRGREKLFF. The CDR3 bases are TGTGCCAGCTCACCGGACAGGGGGCGTGAAAAACTGTTTTTT.

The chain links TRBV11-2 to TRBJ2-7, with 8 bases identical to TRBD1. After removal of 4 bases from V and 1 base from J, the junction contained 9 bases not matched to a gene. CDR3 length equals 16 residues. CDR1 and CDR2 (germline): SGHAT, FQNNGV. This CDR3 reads CASSSPTRGHSYEQYF. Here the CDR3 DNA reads TGTGCCAGCAGCTCACCAACCAGGGGGCATTCCTACGAGCAGTACTTC.

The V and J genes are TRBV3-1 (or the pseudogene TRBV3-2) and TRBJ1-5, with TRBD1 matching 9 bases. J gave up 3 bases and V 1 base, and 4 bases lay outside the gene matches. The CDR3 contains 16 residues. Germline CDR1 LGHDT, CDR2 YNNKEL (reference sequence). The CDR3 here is CASSQGDRGDNQPQHF. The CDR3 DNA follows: TGTGCCAGCAGCCAAGGAGACAGGGGGGACAATCAGCCCCAGCATTTT.

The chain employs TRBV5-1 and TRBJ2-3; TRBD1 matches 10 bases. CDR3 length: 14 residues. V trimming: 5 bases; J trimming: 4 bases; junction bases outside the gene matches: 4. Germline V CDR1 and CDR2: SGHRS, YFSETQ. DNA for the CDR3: TGCGCCAGCAGGGGGACAGGGGTGTCAGATACGCAGTATTTT. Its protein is CASRGTGVSDTQYF. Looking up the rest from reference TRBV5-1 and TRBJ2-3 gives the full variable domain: KAGVTQTPRYLIKTRGQQVTLSCSPISGHRSVSWYQQTPGQGLQFLFEYFSETQRNKGNFPGRFSGRQFSNSRSEMNVSTLELGDSALYLCASRGTGVSDTQYFGPGTRLTVL.

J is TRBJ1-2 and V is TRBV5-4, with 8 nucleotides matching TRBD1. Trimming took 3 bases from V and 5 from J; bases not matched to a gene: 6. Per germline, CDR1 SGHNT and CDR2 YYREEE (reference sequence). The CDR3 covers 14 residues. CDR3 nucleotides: TGTGCCAGCAGCTCCACAGGGGGGGGTTATGGCTACACCTTC. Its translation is CASSSTGGGYGYTF.

The CDR3 DNA reads as TGTGCCAGCTCAACTCGGGACAGGGTAAACACTGAAGCTTTCTTT. Protein: CASSTRDRVNTEAFF. The V call is TRBV18, the J call TRBJ1-1; 9 bases match TRBD1. V dropped 5 bases and J dropped 2; count of bases not matched to a gene: 6. The CDR3 length is 15 residues. Germline V lookup: CDR1 KGHSH, CDR2 LQKENI.

CDR3 in amino acids: CASSDPVQPQHF. DNA of the CDR3: TGTGCCAGCAGTGATCCGGTTCAGCCCCAGCATTTT. The rearrangement links TRBV2 to TRBJ1-5, with no clear D. There are 12 residues in the CDR3. Looked up from germline, CDR1 is SNHLY and CDR2 is FYNNEI. Trimming removed 3 bases at V and 6 bases at J, with 6 bases between.